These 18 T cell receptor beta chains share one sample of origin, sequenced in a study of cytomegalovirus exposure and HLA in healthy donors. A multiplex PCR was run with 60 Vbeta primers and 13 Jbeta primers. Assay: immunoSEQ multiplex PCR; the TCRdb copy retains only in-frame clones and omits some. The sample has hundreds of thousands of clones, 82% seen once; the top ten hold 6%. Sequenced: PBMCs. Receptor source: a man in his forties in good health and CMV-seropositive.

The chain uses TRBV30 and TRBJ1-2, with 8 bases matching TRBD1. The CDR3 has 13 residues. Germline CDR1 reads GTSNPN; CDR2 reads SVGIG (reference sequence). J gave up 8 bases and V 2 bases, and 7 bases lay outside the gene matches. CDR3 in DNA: TGTGCCTGGAGTTCCGGGACAGGTTCAGGCTACACCTTC. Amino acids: CAWSSGTGSGYTF.

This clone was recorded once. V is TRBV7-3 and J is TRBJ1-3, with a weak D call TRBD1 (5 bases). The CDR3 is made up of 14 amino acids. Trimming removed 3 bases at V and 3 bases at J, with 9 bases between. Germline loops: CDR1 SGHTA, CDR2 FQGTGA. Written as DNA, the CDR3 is TGTGCCAGCAGCTTGACAGAGAGTGGAAACACCATATATTTT. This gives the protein CASSLTESGNTIYF.

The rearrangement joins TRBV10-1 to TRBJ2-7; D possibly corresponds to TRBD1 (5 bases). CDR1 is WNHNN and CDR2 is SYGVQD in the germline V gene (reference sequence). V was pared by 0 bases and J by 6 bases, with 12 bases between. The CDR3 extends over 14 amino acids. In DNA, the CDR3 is TGCGCCAGCAGTGAGTCGACCTCAGGGTCCGAGCAGTACTTC. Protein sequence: CASSESTSGSEQYF.

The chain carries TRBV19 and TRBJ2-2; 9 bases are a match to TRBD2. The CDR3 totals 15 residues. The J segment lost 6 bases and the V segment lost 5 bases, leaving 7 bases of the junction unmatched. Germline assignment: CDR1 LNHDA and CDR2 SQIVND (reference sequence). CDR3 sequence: CASSAEREDAGELFF. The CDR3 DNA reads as TGTGCCAGTAGTGCGGAGCGGGAGGACGCCGGGGAGCTGTTTTTT.

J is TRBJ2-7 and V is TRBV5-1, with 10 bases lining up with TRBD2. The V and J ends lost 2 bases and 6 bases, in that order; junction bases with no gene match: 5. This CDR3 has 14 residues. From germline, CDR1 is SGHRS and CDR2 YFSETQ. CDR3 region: CASSFLAGAGEQYF. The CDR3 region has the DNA TGCGCCAGCAGCTTTCTAGCGGGAGCCGGCGAGCAGTACTTC.

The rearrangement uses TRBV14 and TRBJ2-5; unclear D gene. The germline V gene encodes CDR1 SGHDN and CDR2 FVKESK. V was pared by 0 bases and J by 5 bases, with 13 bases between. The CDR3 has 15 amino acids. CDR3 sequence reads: CASSQDEASGETQYF. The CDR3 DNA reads TGTGCCAGCAGCCAAGATGAAGCCTCCGGGGAGACCCAGTACTTC.

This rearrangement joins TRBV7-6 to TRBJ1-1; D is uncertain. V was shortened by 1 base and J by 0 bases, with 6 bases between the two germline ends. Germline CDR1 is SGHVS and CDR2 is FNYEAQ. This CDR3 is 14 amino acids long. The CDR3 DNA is TGTGCCAGCAGCTTAGGTGCGGTGAACACTGAAGCTTTCTTT. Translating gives CASSLGAVNTEAFF.

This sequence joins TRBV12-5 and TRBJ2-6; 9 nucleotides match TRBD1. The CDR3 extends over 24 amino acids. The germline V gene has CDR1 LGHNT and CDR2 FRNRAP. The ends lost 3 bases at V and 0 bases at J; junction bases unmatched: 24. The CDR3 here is CASGFVPGTGSSGRPTSGANVLTF. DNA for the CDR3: TGTGCTAGTGGTTTTGTCCCCGGGACAGGGAGCTCGGGACGACCCACCTCTGGGGCCAACGTCCTGACTTTC. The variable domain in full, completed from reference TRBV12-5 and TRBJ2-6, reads DARVTQTPRHKVTEMGQEVTMRCQPILGHNTVFWYRQTMMQGLELLAYFRNRAPLDDSGMPKDRFSAEMPDATLATLKIQPSEPRDSAVYFCASGFVPGTGSSGRPTSGANVLTFGAGSRLTVL.

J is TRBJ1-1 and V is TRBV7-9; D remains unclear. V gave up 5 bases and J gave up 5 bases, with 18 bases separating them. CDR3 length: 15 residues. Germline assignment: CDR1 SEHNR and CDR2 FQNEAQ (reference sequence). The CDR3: CASSTTGEQNTEAFF. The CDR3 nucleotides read TGTGCCAGCAGCACGACCGGGGAACAGAATACTGAAGCTTTCTTT.

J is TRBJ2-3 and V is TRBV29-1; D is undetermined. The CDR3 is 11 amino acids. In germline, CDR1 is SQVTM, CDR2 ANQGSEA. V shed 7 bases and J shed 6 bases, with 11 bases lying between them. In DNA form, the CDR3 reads TGCAGCGCCCGAGGTGGTGATACGCAGTATTTT. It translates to CSARGGDTQYF.

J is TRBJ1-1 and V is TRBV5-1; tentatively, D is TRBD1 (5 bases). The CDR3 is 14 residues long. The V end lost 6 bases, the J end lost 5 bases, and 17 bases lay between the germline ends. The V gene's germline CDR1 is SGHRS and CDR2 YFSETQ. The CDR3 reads CASNLPRVITEAFF. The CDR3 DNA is TGCGCCAGCAATCTACCCAGGGTAATTACTGAAGCTTTCTTT. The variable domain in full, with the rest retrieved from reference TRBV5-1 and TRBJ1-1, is KAGVTQTPRYLIKTRGQQVTLSCSPISGHRSVSWYQQTPGQGLQFLFEYFSETQRNKGNFPGRFSGRQFSNSRSEMNVSTLELGDSALYLCASNLPRVITEAFFGQGTRLTVV.

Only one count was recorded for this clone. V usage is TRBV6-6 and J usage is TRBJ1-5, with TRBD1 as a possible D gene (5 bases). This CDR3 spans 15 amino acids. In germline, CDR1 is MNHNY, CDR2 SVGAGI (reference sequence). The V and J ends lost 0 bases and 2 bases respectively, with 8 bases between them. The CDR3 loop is CASSYSGGGNQPQHF. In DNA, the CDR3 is TGTGCCAGCAGTTACTCGGGGGGAGGCAATCAGCCCCAGCATTTT.

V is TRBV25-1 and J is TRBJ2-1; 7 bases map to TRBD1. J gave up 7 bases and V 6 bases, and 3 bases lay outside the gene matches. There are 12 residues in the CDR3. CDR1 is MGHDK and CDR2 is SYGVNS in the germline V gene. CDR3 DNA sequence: TGTGCCAGCAGGCACAGGGGAAATGAGCAGTTCTTC. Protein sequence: CASRHRGNEQFF.

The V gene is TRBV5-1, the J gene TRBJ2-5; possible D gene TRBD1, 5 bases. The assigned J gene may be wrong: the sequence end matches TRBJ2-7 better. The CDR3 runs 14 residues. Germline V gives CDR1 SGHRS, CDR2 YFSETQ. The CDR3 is CASSLQGSPYEQYF. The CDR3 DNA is TGCGCCAGCAGCTTGCAGGGCAGCCCCTACGAGCAGTACTTC.

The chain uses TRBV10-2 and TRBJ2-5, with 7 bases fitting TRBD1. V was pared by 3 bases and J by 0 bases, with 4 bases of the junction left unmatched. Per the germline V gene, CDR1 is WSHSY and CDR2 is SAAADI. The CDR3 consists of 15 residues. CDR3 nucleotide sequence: TGCGCCAGCAGTGAAGAGGGGGCGTACCAAGAGACCCAGTACTTC. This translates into CASSEEGAYQETQYF.

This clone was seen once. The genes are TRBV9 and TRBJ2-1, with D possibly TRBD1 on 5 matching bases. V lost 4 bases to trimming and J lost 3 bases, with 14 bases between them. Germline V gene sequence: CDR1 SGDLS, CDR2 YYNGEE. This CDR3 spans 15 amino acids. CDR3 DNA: TGTGCCAGCAGCCCCACAGGTCGATTCTACAATGAGCAGTTCTTC. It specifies CASSPTGRFYNEQFF.

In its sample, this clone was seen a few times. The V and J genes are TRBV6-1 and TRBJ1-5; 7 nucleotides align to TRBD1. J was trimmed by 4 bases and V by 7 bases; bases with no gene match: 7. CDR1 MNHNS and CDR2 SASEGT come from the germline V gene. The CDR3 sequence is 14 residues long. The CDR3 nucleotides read TGTGCCAGCATAAGAACAGGGGCAAATCAGCCCCAGCATTTT. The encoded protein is CASIRTGANQPQHF.

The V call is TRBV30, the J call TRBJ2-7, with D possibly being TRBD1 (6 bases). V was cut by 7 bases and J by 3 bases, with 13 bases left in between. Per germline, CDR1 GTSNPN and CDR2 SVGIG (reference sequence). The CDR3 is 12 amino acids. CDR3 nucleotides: TGTGCCTTAACGACAGGACTCTACGAGCAGTACGTC. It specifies CALTTGLYEQYV.